This T cell receptor beta chain was sequenced for a study of T-cell memory formation after mild COVID-19. Study results and limitations: Pre-infection memory carried some responding clones, suggesting that cross-reactive memory joined. Balance between CD4 and CD8 was seen in clones contracting day 15 to 85, and a CD4+ lean was seen in later expanders.

This clonotype was seen a handful of times. The antigen remains undetermined. Germline CDR1 and CDR2: MGHRA and YSYEKL. This CDR3 region has 15 residues. The germline V and J ends were trimmed by 3 bases and 2 bases, with 13 bases remaining between them. TCRdb reanalysed the 5' RACE reads using MiXCR and keeps one entry per CDR3 protein. Of about 250,000 distinct CDR3 sequences listed, approximately 15% are singletons. J is TRBJ1-1 and V is TRBV4-1; TRBD1 is a possible D gene (6 bases). The specimen was PBMCs or a T cell subset sorted from them (not recorded which). This TCR came from an adult woman who had mild COVID-19 (a few samples of this study predate the infection). Cell type and time point are not known. Written as DNA, the CDR3 is TGCGCCAGCAGCCAGCCTCCGGGACATAACACTGAAGCTTTCTTT. Its translation is CASSQPPGHNTEAFF.